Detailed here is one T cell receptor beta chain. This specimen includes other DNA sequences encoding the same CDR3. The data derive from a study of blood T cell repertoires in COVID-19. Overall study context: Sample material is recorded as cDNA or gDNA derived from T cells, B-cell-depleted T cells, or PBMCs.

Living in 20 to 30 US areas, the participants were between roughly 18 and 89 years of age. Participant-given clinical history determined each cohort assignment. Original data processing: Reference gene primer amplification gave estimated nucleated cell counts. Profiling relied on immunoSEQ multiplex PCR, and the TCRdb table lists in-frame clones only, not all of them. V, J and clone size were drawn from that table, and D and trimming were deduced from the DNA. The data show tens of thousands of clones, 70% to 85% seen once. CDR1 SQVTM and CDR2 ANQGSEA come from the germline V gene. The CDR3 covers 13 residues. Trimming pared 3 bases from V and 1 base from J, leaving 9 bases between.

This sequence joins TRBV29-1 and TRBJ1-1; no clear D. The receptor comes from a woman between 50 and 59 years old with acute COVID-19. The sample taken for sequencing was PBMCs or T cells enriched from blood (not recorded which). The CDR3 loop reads CSVDRPENTEAFF. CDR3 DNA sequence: TGCAGCGTTGATCGCCCAGAGAACACTGAAGCTTTCTTT.